These T cell receptor beta chains were read from a single sample in a study of shared clonotypes between healthy human individuals. Clones were read by immunoSEQ multiplex PCR, and TCRdb kept only the in-frame ones, dropping some. The sample has around 1,900,000 clones; 85% to 95% are singletons. The sequenced sample consisted of naive CD8+ T cells from PBMCs. The receptor source for this set is a man between 18 and 29 years old in good health. Some clones in this sample may be carry-over from other donors' samples. CDR3s include the opening cysteine and the closing phenylalanine or tryptophan. A D gene is named only where the DNA matches it firmly. Only some rows state a clone size, as once, few, many or a class for expanded clones.

.,.,TRBJ2-5,TRBV29-1,TGCAGCGTTCGTAGCGGTTTTGAGACCCAGTACTTC,CSVRSGFETQYF
.,TRBD2,TRBJ2-7,TRBV27,TGTGCCACCTGGACTAGCCGCTACGAGCAGTACTTC,CATWTSRYEQYF
.,TRBD2,TRBJ2-1,TRBV7-2,TGTGCCAGCAGCTTAGGTTTCCTCCTAGCGGGGGTTATACATGGTGAGCAGTTCTTC,CASSLGFLLAGVIHGEQFF
few,.,TRBJ1-3,TRBV19,TGTGCCAGTAGCGAACGGCGGTCTGAAAACACCATATATTTT,CASSERRSENTIYF
few,.,TRBJ1-1,TRBV7-2,TGTGCCAGCAGCTTAAACTCAGAAGCTTTCTTT,CASSLNSEAFF
once,.,TRBJ1-2,TRBV9,TGTGCCAGCAGCGTAGGAGGGGGTCCGCGCGTGGGCTATGGCTACACCTTC,CASSVGGGPRVGYGYTF
.,.,TRBJ1-1,TRBV6-1,TGTGCCAGCAGTGTCGCAGGAACGAACTGGGGCACTGAAGCTTTCTTT,CASSVAGTNWGTEAFF
.,TRBD2,TRBJ2-3,TRBV7-3,TGTGCCAGCAGCTTCCCCAAAAACTTCCATAGCGGGAGGGACACAGATACGCAGTATTTT,CASSFPKNFHSGRDTDTQYF
.,TRBD1,TRBJ2-7,TRBV27,TGTGCCAGCAGTTTAGCCGGACAGGGGGTGGGAGAGCAGTACTTC,CASSLAGQGVGEQYF
.,.,TRBJ2-1,TRBV5-6,TGTGCCAGCAGCGCAGTGGCTAGGGCAGGGCAGTTCTTC,CASSAVARAGQFF
.,TRBD1,TRBJ2-3,TRBV7-8,TGTGCCAGCAGCTTGCGACAGGGATGGTTGAGCACAGATACGCAGTATTTT,CASSLRQGWLSTDTQYF
.,.,TRBJ1-2,TRBV28,TGTGCCAGCAGTTTAAGTTTAGGGCCACGTTATGGCTACACCTTC,CASSLSLGPRYGYTF
.,TRBD1,TRBJ2-2,TRBV29-1,TGCAGCGTTGAAGATCCTGGGACAGGGGACACCGGGGAGCTGTTTTTT,CSVEDPGTGDTGELFF
.,.,TRBJ2-1,TRBV28,TGTGCCAGCAGTTCCCCAAAGCGGGATGAGCAGTTCTTC,CASSSPKRDEQFF
.,.,TRBJ2-7,TRBV29-1,TGCAGCGTTGTTGCGGTCTCCTACGAGCAGTACTTC,CSVVAVSYEQYF
.,TRBD2,TRBJ2-1,TRBV7-9,TGTGCCAGCAGCCAGAGACTAGCGGGAGGGGTCTACAATGAGCAGTTCTTC,CASSQRLAGGVYNEQFF
.,TRBD2,TRBJ2-5,TRBV19,TGTGCCAGTAGTACCGGGACTAGCGACCAAGAGACCCAGTACTTC,CASSTGTSDQETQYF
.,.,TRBJ2-7,TRBV7-8,TGTGCCAGCAGCCACAATGTTGGGTACGAGCAGTACTTC,CASSHNVGYEQYF
few,.,TRBJ2-1,TRBV10-1,TGCGCCAGCAGTGAGTCCGGGGATGATGAGCAGTTCTTC,CASSESGDDEQFF
.,TRBD2,TRBJ2-2,TRBV4-2,TGTGCCAGCAGCCAAGATGAGGGGCGGGAGGGCGACACCGGGGAGCTGTTTTTT,CASSQDEGREGDTGELFF
.,.,TRBJ1-1,TRBV11-2,TGTGCCAGCAGTTGGGGCCCCCTGAACACTGAAGCTTTCTTT,CASSWGPLNTEAFF
.,.,TRBJ1-4,TRBV7-9,TGTGCCAGCAGCTTAGGGAGTAGGACAGCGCAAAATGAAAAACTGTTTTTT,CASSLGSRTAQNEKLFF
few,TRBD2,TRBJ2-1,TRBV11-2,TGTGCCAGCAGCTTAGAGGGACTAGCGGGAGGACCCTACAATGAGCAGTTCTTC,CASSLEGLAGGPYNEQFF
.,.,TRBJ2-2,TRBV4-1,TGCGCCAGCAGCCCCGGCCGGGGATCGGCCACCGGGGAGCTGTTTTTT,CASSPGRGSATGELFF
.,.,TRBJ1-5,TRBV28,TGTGCCAGCAGTTTAGCCCTCGGGGCAGGGGATAGCAATCAGCCCCAGCATTTT,CASSLALGAGDSNQPQHF
.,.,TRBJ2-7,TRBV10-3,TGTGCCATCAGTGAGTCCACTAGTGATTCCTACGAGCAGTACTTC,CAISESTSDSYEQYF
.,TRBD2,TRBJ2-7,TRBV29-1,TGCAGCACAAAGCGGGAACCCTACGAGCAGTACTTC,CSTKREPYEQYF
.,TRBD2,TRBJ2-5,TRBV7-6,TGTGCCAGCAGCCGCCTAGCGGGAAAAGAGACCCAGTACTTC,CASSRLAGKETQYF
.,TRBD2,TRBJ2-7,TRBV10-2,TGCGCCAGCAGTAGAAAGACCACCGGGACTAGCGGAAGATACGAGCAGTACTTC,CASSRKTTGTSGRYEQYF
.,.,TRBJ2-7,TRBV7-2,TGTGCCAGCAGCCCCTCGGGCACCTACGAGCAGTACTTC,CASSPSGTYEQYF
once,.,TRBJ2-1,TRBV5-1,TGCGCCAGCAGCTTGGCCTATATAGCGGCCAGCTCCTACAATGAGCAGTTCTTC,CASSLAYIAASSYNEQFF
.,TRBD1,TRBJ2-7,TRBV6-5,TGTGCCAGCAGTCGTCGGACAGGGGGCTACGAGCAGTACTTC,CASSRRTGGYEQYF
.,TRBD2,TRBJ2-3,TRBV7-9,TGTGCCAGCAGCTTACAAAGACTAGCGGGAGATACGCAGTATTTT,CASSLQRLAGDTQYF